The clone carrying this TCR beta chain appeared a single time. Antigen specificity is unknown. These data are taken from a study of OX40 agonist ivuxolimab in advanced cancers. Overall study findings and caveats: The study observed clonal expansion of CD4+ and CD8+ blood T cells by week 6 at 0.1 to 3.0 mg/kg. Expanded peripheral T cell antigen specificity was not determined. There were, on average, more expanded clones in CD8+ T cells than in CD4+.

Assay: immunoSEQ multiplex PCR; the TCRdb copy retains only in-frame clones and omits some. The table shows tens of thousands of clones, with 83% occurring only once. This receptor was identified in an adult with an advanced solid tumor such as melanoma, head and neck, liver or kidney cancer. Material: CD4+ or CD8+ T cells sorted from blood, obtained in a trial of the OX40 agonist ivuxolimab.

This CDR3 reads CASSRSAANTEAFF. The DNA for the CDR3 is TGTGCCAGCAGCCGATCAGCGGCGAACACTGAAGCTTTCTTT. This chain joins TRBV6-6 and TRBJ1-1; D is undetermined. The CDR3 runs 14 residues. Trimming took 6 bases from V and 1 from J, leaving 12 bases between them. Looked up from germline, CDR1 is MNHNY and CDR2 is SVGAGI (reference sequence).